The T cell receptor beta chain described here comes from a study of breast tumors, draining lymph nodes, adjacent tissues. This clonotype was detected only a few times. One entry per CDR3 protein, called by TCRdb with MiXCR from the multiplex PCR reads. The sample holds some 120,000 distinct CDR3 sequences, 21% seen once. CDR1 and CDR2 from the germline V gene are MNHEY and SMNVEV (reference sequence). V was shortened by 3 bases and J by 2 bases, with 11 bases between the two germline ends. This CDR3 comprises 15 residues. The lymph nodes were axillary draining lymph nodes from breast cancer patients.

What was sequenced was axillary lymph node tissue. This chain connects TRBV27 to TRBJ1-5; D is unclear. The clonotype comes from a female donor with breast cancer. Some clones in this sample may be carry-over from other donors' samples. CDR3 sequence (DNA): TGTGCCAGCAGTTTTCGCCCGGGTCGCAATCAGCCCCAGCATTTT. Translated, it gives CASSFRPGRNQPQHF.